The 10 T cell receptor beta chains in this list originate from one sample, sequenced in a study of beta chain features in type 1 diabetes. Study-wide points: Shorter TCRB CDR3s, moderately but significantly so, were found in Type 1 diabetes patients in all four CD4+ subsets.

The isolated RNA, all of it, was reverse transcribed, so expressed TCRB transcripts were what got sequenced. Repertoires were generated with immunoSEQ multiplex PCR, while TCRdb's copy carries only in-frame clones and drops some. The top ten hold approximately 0.09% of the sample, which has around 150,000 clones, roughly 60% seen once. Their target antigens are unknown. Material for sequencing was naive CD4+ T cells from blood. The source is a man younger than 40 with type 1 diabetes.

CDR3 protein: CAWSGIDTQYF. Written as DNA, the CDR3 is TGTGCCTGGAGCGGGATAGATACGCAGTATTTT. The rearrangement links TRBV30 to TRBJ2-3, with D tentatively TRBD2 (5 bases). V lost 3 bases and J 5 bases, leaving 6 bases between the germline ends. In germline, CDR1 is GTSNPN, CDR2 SVGIG (reference sequence). The CDR3 spans 11 residues.

The J gene is TRBJ2-6, the V gene TRBV9, with a possible D match to TRBD2 (5 bases). V lost 4 bases and J 2 bases, leaving 16 bases between the germline ends. CDR3 length equals 17 residues. Germline CDR1 is SGDLS and CDR2 is YYNGEE. CDR3 sequence: CASSLRRGPTGANVLTF. CDR3 sequence (DNA): TGTGCCAGCAGCCTCAGACGAGGGCCGACTGGGGCCAACGTCCTGACTTTC. Drawing the rest from reference TRBV9 and TRBJ2-6, the complete variable domain is DSGVTQTPKHLITATGQRVTLRCSPRSGDLSVYWYQQSLDQGLQFLIQYYNGEERAKGNILERFSAQQFPDLHSELNLSSLELGDSALYFCASSLRRGPTGANVLTFGAGSRLTVL.

This clone was observed a few times. The J gene is TRBJ2-5, the V gene TRBV7-2; 9 bases are shared with TRBD1. With 4 bases clipped from V and 0 bases from J, the junction kept 3 bases outside the gene matches. This CDR3 has 15 residues. Germline assignment: CDR1 SGHTA and CDR2 FQGNSA. The CDR3 here is CASSSGQGYQETQYF. For the CDR3, the DNA is TGTGCCAGCAGCTCCGGACAGGGGTACCAAGAGACCCAGTACTTC.

This clone was found a few times. The J gene is TRBJ1-2, the V gene TRBV7-2; D not resolved. The CDR3 has 15 amino acids. The V end was cut by 5 bases, the J end by 7 bases, with 20 bases between. Germline CDR1 SGHTA, CDR2 FQGNSA. DNA of the CDR3: TGTGCCAGCAGCGAAAGGCAGGCCTCGGGCGGTGGCTACACCTTC. Its protein is CASSERQASGGGYTF.

The rearrangement joins TRBV29-1 to TRBJ2-5, with D unclear. Trimming cost V 7 bases and J 3 bases, with 18 bases left between them. Germline V lookup: CDR1 SQVTM, CDR2 ANQGSEA. The CDR3 contains 14 residues. The CDR3 sequence is CSADLGSPEETQYF. The CDR3 coding sequence is TGCAGCGCTGATCTGGGCAGCCCAGAAGAGACCCAGTACTTC.

This clone was recorded only once. This chain connects TRBV23-1 to TRBJ2-1, with 7 positions matching TRBD1. TRBV23-1 is recorded as an ORF, its role being uncertain. Unmatched junction bases numbered 1, after V lost 3 bases and J lost 14 bases. The CDR3 is made up of 10 amino acids. The CDR3 protein is CASSQGTEFF. As DNA, the CDR3 is TGCGCCAGCAGTCAGGGGACAGAGTTCTTC.

In its sample, this clone was seen a few times. The chain links TRBV7-9 to TRBJ1-1; D ambiguous. Germline V CDR1 and CDR2: SEHNR, FQNEAQ (reference sequence). The CDR3 loop spans 12 amino acids. Trimming cost V 4 bases and J 4 bases, with 7 bases left between them. The CDR3 DNA is TGTGCCAGCAGCTCGCCCTCCACTGAAGCTTTCTTT. Residues: CASSSPSTEAFF.

This clone was observed a handful of times. The chain combines TRBV15 with TRBJ2-3; D gene unclear. Deletions cut 1 base from V and 4 bases from J, with 3 bases between. This CDR3 comprises 12 residues. Germline assignment: CDR1 LNHNV and CDR2 YYDKDF (reference sequence). CDR3 coding DNA: TGTGCCACCAGCAGAGGTGCAGATACGCAGTATTTT. It yields the protein CATSRGADTQYF.

This clone appeared once. The CDR3 loop reads CASSTLQGSEQYF. CDR3 sequence (DNA): TGTGCCAGCAGCACTCTTCAGGGGTCCGAGCAGTACTTC. V gene TRBV7-9 combines with J gene TRBJ2-7; a possible D gene is TRBD1 (6 bases). V shed 5 bases and J shed 6 bases, with 14 bases lying between them. This CDR3 is built from 13 residues. Germline-derived CDR1 and CDR2 are SEHNR and FQNEAQ (reference sequence). Full variable domain (remainder filled in from reference TRBV7-9 and TRBJ2-7): DTGVSQNPRHKITKRGQNVTFRCDPISEHNRLYWYRQTLGQGPEFLTYFQNEAQLEKSRLLSDRFSAERPKGSFSTLEIQRTEQGDSAMYLCASSTLQGSEQYFGPGTRLTVT.

V usage is TRBV9 and J usage is TRBJ2-3; D gene unclear. There are 13 residues in the CDR3. V lost 0 bases, J lost 2 bases, and 4 bases lay in between. Germline values: CDR1 SGDLS, CDR2 YYNGEE. The CDR3 coding sequence is TGTGCCAGCAGCGTAGGCAACACAGATACGCAGTATTTT. It encodes CASSVGNTDTQYF.